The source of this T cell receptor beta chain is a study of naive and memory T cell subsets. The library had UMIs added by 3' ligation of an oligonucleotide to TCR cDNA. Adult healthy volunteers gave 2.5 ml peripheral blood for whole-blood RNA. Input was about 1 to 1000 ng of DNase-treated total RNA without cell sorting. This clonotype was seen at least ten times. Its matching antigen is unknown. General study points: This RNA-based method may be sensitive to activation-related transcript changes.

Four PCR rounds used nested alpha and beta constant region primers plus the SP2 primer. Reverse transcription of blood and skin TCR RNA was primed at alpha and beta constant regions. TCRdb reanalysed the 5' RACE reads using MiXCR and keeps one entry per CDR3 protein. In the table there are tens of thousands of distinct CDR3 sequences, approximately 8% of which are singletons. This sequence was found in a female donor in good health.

The CDR3, as DNA: TGCAGCGTTGGGGGGGGAATGGTACATGGCTACACCTTC. Its protein is CSVGGGMVHGYTF. The J gene is TRBJ1-2, the V gene TRBV29-1; D may be TRBD1 (5 bases). In germline, CDR1 is SQVTM, CDR2 ANQGSEA. CDR3 length equals 13 residues. Deletions cut 4 bases from V and 6 bases from J, with 15 bases between.